These 22 T cell receptor beta chains originate from one sample sequenced in a study of blood T cell repertoires in COVID-19. Produced via immunoSEQ multiplex PCR; TCRdb's table is partial and in-frame only. The table lists about 170,000 clones, 84% of them singletons. Input material: peripheral blood. Receptors originate from a woman of 80 years or more with COVID-19, enrolled during active disease.

The CDR3 is CASSYPGTGEETQYF. The DNA for the CDR3 is TGTGCCAGCAGTTATCCCGGGACAGGGGAGGAGACCCAGTACTTC. The chain employs TRBV6-5 and TRBJ2-5; 10 bases map to TRBD1. With V trimmed by 3 bases and J by 5 bases, 6 bases remained unmatched. The CDR3 is 15 residues long. Germline V gene sequence: CDR1 MNHEY, CDR2 SVGAGI.

This chain uses TRBV10-3 with TRBJ1-1; 8 bases match TRBD1. V dropped 4 bases and J dropped 0; count of bases not matched to a gene: 4. CDR1 and CDR2 from the germline V gene are ENHRY and SYGVKD. The CDR3 totals 15 residues. The CDR3 coding sequence is TGTGCCATCAGTGGGACAGGGACCATGAACACTGAAGCTTTCTTT. Translation: CAISGTGTMNTEAFF.

This rearrangement joins TRBV3-1 (or the pseudogene TRBV3-2) to TRBJ1-2, with 8 bases fitting TRBD1. J gave up 6 bases and V 4 bases, and 4 bases lay outside the gene matches. The CDR3 loop spans 13 amino acids. Per germline, CDR1 LGHDT and CDR2 YNNKEL (reference sequence). CDR3: CASSRGTGNGYTF. CDR3 coding DNA: TGTGCCAGCAGCCGTGGGACAGGCAATGGCTACACCTTC.

This clone was counted a single time. Other DNA sequences in the sample encode the same CDR3. The chain joins TRBV4-3 to TRBJ1-6; 9 nucleotides line up with TRBD1. Unmatched junction bases numbered 5, after V lost 4 bases and J lost 10 bases. The CDR3 sequence is 14 residues long. Germline-derived CDR1 and CDR2 are LGHNA and YSLEER. The DNA for the CDR3 is TGCGCCAGCAGCCTGGGACAGGGCCGCTCACCCCTCCACTTT. It translates to CASSLGQGRSPLHF.

The chain is built from TRBV24-1 and TRBJ2-2, with D possibly being TRBD1 (6 bases). The CDR3 runs to 14 residues. Trimming left V 5 bases short and J 8 bases short, with 14 bases between. Germline lookup yields CDR1 KGHDR and CDR2 SFDVKD. The CDR3 DNA sequence: TGTGCCACCAGTGGCCGGACAGTCCTTGGGGAGCTGTTTTTT. Its translation: CATSGRTVLGELFF.

The CDR3 reads CASSQGGNTEAFF. In DNA form, the CDR3 reads TGTGCCAGCTCACAAGGGGGGAACACTGAAGCTTTCTTT. The chain employs TRBV18 and TRBJ1-1; tentative D call: TRBD1 (6 bases). Trimming left V 4 bases short and J 1 base short, with 7 bases between. Per the germline V gene, CDR1 is KGHSH and CDR2 is LQKENI. The CDR3 runs to 13 residues.

CDR3 in amino acids: CASSLPAAGLGVTDTQYF. The CDR3 DNA follows: TGCGCCAGCAGCTTGCCGGCCGCCGGATTGGGAGTCACAGATACGCAGTATTTT. The rearrangement joins TRBV5-1 to TRBJ2-3; D may be TRBD2 (5 bases). V was clipped by 1 base and J by 2 bases, with 20 bases between them. CDR3 length: 18 amino acids. Per the germline V gene, CDR1 is SGHRS and CDR2 is YFSETQ.

This CDR3 is CAWNQGTSRHNEQFF. The CDR3 DNA is TGTGCCTGGAACCAAGGGACTAGCCGACACAATGAGCAGTTCTTC. The rearrangement links TRBV30 to TRBJ2-1, with TRBD2 identical over 9 bases. Germline loops: CDR1 GTSNPN, CDR2 SVGIG (reference sequence). Trimming took 4 bases from V and 5 from J; bases not matched to a gene: 9. The CDR3 is 15 amino acids.

The V gene is TRBV5-1, the J gene TRBJ2-1, with no clear D. V was shortened by 0 bases and J by 0 bases, with 4 bases between the two germline ends. The CDR3 loop spans 14 amino acids. CDR1 and CDR2 (germline): SGHRS, YFSETQ. CDR3 nucleotide sequence: TGCGCCAGCAGCTTGGAGAGCTCCTACAATGAGCAGTTCTTC. It is translated as CASSLESSYNEQFF.

This chain connects TRBV7-3 to TRBJ1-1, with 9 bases lining up with TRBD1. Looked up from germline, CDR1 is SGHTA and CDR2 is FQGTGA. V lost 6 bases and J lost 5; bases outside the gene matches: 4. The CDR3 is 13 residues long. CDR3 nucleotide sequence: TGTGCCAGCAGGGAGGGACAGGGAACTGAAGCTTTCTTT. As protein: CASREGQGTEAFF. Filled out from reference TRBV7-3 and TRBJ1-1, the complete variable domain reads GAGVSQTPSNKVTEKGKYVELRCDPISGHTALYWYRQSLGQGPEFLIYFQGTGAADDSGLPNDRFFAVRPEGSVSTLKIQRTERGDSAVYLCASREGQGTEAFFGQGTRLTVV.

As regards this clone: Other DNA sequences in the sample encode the same CDR3. V is TRBV2 and J is TRBJ2-7; perhaps TRBD1 as D (6 bases). Germline V lookup: CDR1 SNHLY, CDR2 FYNNEI. This CDR3 contains 12 residues. V lost 8 bases and J 2 bases, leaving 10 bases between the germline ends. CDR3: CASSGAPYEQYF. The CDR3 coding sequence is TGTGCCAGCTCAGGGGCCCCCTACGAGCAGTACTTC.

The rearrangement joins TRBV7-2 to TRBJ2-7, with 8 bases lining up with TRBD1. The CDR3 loop spans 13 amino acids. J gave up 3 bases and V 6 bases, and 4 bases lay outside the gene matches. CDR1 SGHTA and CDR2 FQGNSA come from the germline V gene. CDR3 region: CASRRRGHYEQYF. CDR3 nucleotide sequence: TGTGCCAGCAGACGCAGGGGGCACTACGAGCAGTACTTC.

The CDR3 bases are TGTGCCAGCGGGGACAGGGTGGATCAGCCCCAGCATTTT. Protein sequence: CASGDRVDQPQHF. This rearrangement joins TRBV28 to TRBJ1-5, with 9 bases identical to TRBD1. Looked up from germline, CDR1 is MDHEN and CDR2 is SYDVKM. J was trimmed by 5 bases and V by 8 bases; bases with no gene match: 4. The CDR3 runs to 13 residues.

The chain uses TRBV5-1 and TRBJ2-1; 8 bases fit TRBD2. The CDR3 sequence is 16 residues long. J lost 4 bases, V lost 0 bases, and 6 bases had no gene match. Germline assignment: CDR1 SGHRS and CDR2 YFSETQ. The CDR3 region has the DNA TGCGCCAGCAGCTTGGAAGGTCTAGCGGGTTACAATGAGCAGTTCTTC. Protein: CASSLEGLAGYNEQFF.

V usage is TRBV28 and J usage is TRBJ2-1, with 12 bases that match TRBD1. V lost 6 bases to trimming and J lost 9 bases; unmatched junction nucleotides: 12. This CDR3 has 16 amino acids. Per the germline V gene, CDR1 is MDHEN and CDR2 is SYDVKM. The CDR3 nucleotides are TGTGCCAGCAGCCGCACCGGGACAGGGGGCGTCGGTGAGCAGTTCTTC. It encodes CASSRTGTGGVGEQFF.

The chain joins TRBV7-2 to TRBJ2-7; D not resolved. Trimming took 2 bases from V and 7 from J, leaving 12 bases between them. CDR1 and CDR2 (germline): SGHTA, FQGNSA. The CDR3 sequence is 13 residues long. The CDR3 bases are TGTGCCAGCAGCTTACGCACAGTTGGGGAGCAGTACTTC. It specifies CASSLRTVGEQYF.

V and J are TRBV5-4 and TRBJ2-3, with a weak D call TRBD1 (5 bases). Trimming shortened V by 2 bases and J by 1 base, and 8 bases separated the two germline ends. The CDR3 length is 14 residues. CDR1 and CDR2 from the germline V gene are SGHNT and YYREEE (reference sequence). The CDR3 DNA follows: TGTGCCAGCAGCTTAGACAGCCGCACAGATACGCAGTATTTT. Protein product: CASSLDSRTDTQYF.

The CDR3 is CASSGWPYEQYF. The CDR3 DNA reads as TGTGCCAGCAGTGGGTGGCCCTACGAGCAGTACTTC. The V and J genes are TRBV2 and TRBJ2-7; D unresolved. The germline V gene encodes CDR1 SNHLY and CDR2 FYNNEI. V gave up 4 bases and J gave up 2 bases, with 6 bases separating them. The CDR3 runs to 12 residues.

The V and J genes are TRBV7-6 and TRBJ1-1, with a possible D match to TRBD1 (5 bases). The germline V gene encodes CDR1 SGHVS and CDR2 FNYEAQ. The CDR3 has 15 residues. V lost 2 bases to trimming and J lost 1 base, with 11 bases between them. In DNA, the CDR3 is TGTGCCAGCAGCTTATCTGGCAGGGAGAACACTGAAGCTTTCTTT. This codes for CASSLSGRENTEAFF.

V usage is TRBV5-1 and J usage is TRBJ2-7; no definite D call. This CDR3 is 13 amino acids long. With 4 bases removed from V and 6 bases from J, the gap between germline ends came to 14 bases. CDR1 and CDR2 (germline): SGHRS, YFSETQ. CDR3: CASSGYHRPEQYF. The CDR3 DNA is TGCGCCAGCAGCGGGTACCACAGACCCGAGCAGTACTTC.

CDR3: CASSSAGGTDTQYF. The CDR3 DNA reads TGCGCCAGCAGCTCAGCGGGAGGGACAGATACGCAGTATTTT. The genes are TRBV5-1 and TRBJ2-3; 10 positions agree with TRBD2. Germline V CDR1 and CDR2: SGHRS, YFSETQ. The CDR3 extends over 14 amino acids. J was trimmed by 3 bases and V by 3 bases; bases with no gene match: 1.

The gene calls are TRBV19 and TRBJ2-5, with a weak D call TRBD2 (5 bases). The CDR3 is made up of 12 amino acids. The V gene lost 1 base and the J gene lost 7 bases, with 7 bases spanning the gap. The germline gives CDR1 LNHDA, CDR2 SQIVND (reference sequence). The CDR3 loop is CASSIGAGTQYF. The CDR3 region has the DNA TGTGCCAGTAGTATAGGGGCGGGGACCCAGTACTTC. Full variable domain (remainder filled in from reference TRBV19 and TRBJ2-5): DGGITQSPKYLFRKEGQNVTLSCEQNLNHDAMYWYRQDPGQGLRLIYYSQIVNDFQKGDIAEGYSVSREKKESFPLTVTSAQKNPTAFYLCASSIGAGTQYFGPGTRLLVL.